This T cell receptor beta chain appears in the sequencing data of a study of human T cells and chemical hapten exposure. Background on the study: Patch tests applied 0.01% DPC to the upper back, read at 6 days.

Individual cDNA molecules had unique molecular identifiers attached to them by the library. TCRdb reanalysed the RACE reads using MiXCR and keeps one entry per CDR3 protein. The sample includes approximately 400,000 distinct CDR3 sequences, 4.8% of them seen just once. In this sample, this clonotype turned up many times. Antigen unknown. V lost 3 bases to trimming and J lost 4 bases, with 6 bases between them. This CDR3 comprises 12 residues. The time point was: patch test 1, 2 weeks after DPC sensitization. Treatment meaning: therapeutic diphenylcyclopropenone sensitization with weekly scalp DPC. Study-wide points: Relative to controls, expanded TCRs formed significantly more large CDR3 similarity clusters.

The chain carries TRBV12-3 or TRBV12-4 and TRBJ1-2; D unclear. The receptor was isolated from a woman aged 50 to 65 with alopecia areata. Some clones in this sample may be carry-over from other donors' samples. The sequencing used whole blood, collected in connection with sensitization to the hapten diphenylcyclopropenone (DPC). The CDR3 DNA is TGTGCCAGCAGTTTCGGCGGCTATGGCTACACCTTC. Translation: CASSFGGYGYTF.